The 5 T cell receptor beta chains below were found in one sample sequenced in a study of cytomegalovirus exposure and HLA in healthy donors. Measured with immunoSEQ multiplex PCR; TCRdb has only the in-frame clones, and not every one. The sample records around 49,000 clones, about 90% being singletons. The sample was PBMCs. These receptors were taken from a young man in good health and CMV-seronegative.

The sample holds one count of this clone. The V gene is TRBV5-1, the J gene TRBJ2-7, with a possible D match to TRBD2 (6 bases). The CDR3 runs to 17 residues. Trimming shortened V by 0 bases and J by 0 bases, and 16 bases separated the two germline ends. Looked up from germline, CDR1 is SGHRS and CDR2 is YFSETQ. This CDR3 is CASSLGLGGQSSYEQYF. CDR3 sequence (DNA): TGCGCCAGCAGCTTGGGGTTGGGGGGTCAGAGCTCCTACGAGCAGTACTTC.

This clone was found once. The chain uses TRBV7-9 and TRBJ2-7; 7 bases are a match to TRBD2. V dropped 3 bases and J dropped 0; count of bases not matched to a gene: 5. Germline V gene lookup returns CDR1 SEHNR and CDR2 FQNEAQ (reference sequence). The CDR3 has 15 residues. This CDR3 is CASSFPAGPSYEQYF. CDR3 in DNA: TGTGCCAGCAGCTTCCCAGCGGGGCCCTCCTACGAGCAGTACTTC.

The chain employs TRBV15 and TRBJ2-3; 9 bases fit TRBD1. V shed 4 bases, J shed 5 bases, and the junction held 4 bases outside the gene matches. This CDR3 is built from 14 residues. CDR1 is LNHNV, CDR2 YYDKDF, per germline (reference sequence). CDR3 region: CATSMTGGGDTQYF. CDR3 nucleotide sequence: TGTGCCACCAGCATGACAGGGGGGGGAGATACGCAGTATTTT.

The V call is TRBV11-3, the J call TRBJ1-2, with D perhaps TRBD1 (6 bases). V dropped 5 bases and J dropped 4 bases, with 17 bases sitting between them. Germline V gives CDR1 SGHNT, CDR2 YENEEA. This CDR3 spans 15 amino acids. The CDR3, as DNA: TGTGCCAGCAGCAAATTAGGGGGTGAGGGCTATGGCTACACCTTC. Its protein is CASSKLGGEGYGYTF.

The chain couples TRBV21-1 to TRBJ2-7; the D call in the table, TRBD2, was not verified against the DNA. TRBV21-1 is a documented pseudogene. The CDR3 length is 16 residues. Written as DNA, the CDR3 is TGTGCCAGCAGCAGGACTAGCGGGAATAGCTCCTACGAGCAGTACTTC. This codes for CASSRTSGNSSYEQYF.